This T cell receptor (beta chain) was identified in a study of blood T cells in healthy people across ages. The V end was cut by 4 bases, the J end by 7 bases, with 27 bases between. The CDR3 runs 17 residues. Germline CDR1 reads SGHRS; CDR2 reads YFSETQ. A word on this clonotype: This clone may be a read error of a much larger clone one base away.

Per sample, at least 5.5 micrograms of total RNA were extracted. With a J-beta primer mix and a sample-barcoded 5' primer, a second PCR ran about 6 to 11 cycles. Each cDNA molecule was tagged by a template-switch adaptor with 12 random nucleotides. TCRdb processed the 5' RACE reads anew with MiXCR; each CDR3 protein has one entry. Among some 1.1 million distinct CDR3 sequences listed, around two fifths were seen once. The chain combines TRBV5-1 with TRBJ2-7; a possible D gene is TRBD1 (6 bases). The source material was blood. This clonotype originated in a man aged 18 to 35 in good health. The CDR3 sequence: CASSGDRSMGSYNEQYF. In nucleotides, the CDR3 is TGCGCCAGCAGCGGAGACAGGTCAATGGGCTCCTACAATGAGCAGTACTTC.